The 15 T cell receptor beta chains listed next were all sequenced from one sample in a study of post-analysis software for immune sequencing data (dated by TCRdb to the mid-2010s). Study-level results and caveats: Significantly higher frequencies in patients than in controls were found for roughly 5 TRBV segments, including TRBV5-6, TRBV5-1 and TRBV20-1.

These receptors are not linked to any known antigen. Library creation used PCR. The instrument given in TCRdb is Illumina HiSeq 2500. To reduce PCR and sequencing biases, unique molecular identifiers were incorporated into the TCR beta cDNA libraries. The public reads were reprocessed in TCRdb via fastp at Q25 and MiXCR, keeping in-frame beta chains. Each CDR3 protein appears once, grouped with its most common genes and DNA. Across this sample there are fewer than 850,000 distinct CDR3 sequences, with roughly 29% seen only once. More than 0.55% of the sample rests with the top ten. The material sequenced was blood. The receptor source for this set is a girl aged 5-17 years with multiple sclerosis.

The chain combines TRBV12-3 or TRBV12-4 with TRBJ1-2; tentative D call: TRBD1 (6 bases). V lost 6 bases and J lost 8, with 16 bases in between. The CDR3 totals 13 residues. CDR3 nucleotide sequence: TGTGCCAGCAGCAATACAGGGCCTGAAGGCTACACCTTC. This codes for CASSNTGPEGYTF.

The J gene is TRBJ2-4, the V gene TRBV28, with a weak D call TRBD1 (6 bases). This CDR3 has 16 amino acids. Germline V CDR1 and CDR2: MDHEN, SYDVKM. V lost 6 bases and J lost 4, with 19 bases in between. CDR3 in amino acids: CASSRTGLLDKNIQYF. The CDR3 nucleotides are TGTGCCAGCAGCCGAACAGGGCTGCTTGATAAAAACATTCAGTACTTC.

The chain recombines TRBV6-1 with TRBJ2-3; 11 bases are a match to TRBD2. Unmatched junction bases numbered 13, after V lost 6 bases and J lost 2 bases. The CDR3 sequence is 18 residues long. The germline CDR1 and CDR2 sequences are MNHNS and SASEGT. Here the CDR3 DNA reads TGTGCCAGCAGACGCCTAGCGGGGGGCCTTCCAATCACAGATACGCAGTATTTT. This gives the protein CASRRLAGGLPITDTQYF.

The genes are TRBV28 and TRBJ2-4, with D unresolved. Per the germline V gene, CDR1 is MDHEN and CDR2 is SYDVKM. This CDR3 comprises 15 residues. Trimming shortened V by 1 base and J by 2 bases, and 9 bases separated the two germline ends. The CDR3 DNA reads TGTGCCAGCAGTTTATATATAGGGTCCAAAAACATTCAGTACTTC. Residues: CASSLYIGSKNIQYF.

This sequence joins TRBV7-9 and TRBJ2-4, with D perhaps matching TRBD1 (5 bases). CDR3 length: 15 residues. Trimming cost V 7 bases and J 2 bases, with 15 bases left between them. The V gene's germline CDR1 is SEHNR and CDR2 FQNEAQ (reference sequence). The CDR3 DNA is TGTGCCAGCACGAAAGACACAGGTCCCAAAAACATTCAGTACTTC. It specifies CASTKDTGPKNIQYF.

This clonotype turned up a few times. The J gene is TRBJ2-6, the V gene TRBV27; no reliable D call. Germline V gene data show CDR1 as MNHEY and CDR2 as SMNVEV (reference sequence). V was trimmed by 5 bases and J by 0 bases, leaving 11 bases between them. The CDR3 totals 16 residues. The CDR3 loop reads CASSPRGYSGANVLTF. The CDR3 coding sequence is TGTGCCAGCAGTCCCCGCGGATACTCTGGGGCCAACGTCCTGACTTTC.

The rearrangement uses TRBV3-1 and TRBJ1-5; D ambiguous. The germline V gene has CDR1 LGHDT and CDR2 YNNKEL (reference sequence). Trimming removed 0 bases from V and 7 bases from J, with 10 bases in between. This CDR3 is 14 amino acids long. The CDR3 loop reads CASSQDGRWQPQHF. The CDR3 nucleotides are TGTGCCAGCAGCCAAGACGGGCGTTGGCAGCCCCAGCATTTT.

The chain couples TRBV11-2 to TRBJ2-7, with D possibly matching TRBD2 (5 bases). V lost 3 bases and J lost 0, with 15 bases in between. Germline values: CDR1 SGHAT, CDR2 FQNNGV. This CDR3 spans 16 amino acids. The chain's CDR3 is CASSFWSGDYSYEQYF. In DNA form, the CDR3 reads TGTGCCAGCAGCTTCTGGAGTGGCGACTACTCCTACGAGCAGTACTTC.

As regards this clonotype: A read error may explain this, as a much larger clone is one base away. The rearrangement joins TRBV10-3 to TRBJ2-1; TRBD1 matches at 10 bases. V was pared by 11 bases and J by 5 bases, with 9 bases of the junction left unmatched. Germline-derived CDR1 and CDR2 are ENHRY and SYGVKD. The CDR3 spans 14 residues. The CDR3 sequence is CAAVGTGANNEQFF. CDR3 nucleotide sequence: TGTGCCGCCGTCGGGACAGGGGCCAACAATGAGCAGTTCTTC.

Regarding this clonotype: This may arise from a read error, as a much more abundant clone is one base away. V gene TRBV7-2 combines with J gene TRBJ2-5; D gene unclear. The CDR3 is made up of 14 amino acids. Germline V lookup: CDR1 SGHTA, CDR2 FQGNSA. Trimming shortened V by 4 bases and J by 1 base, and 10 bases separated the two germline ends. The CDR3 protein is CASSSSRPQETQYF. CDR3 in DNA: TGTGCCAGCAGCTCTTCCAGGCCCCAAGAGACCCAGTACTTC. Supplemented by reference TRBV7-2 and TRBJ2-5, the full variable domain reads GAGVSQSPSNKVTEKGKDVELRCDPISGHTALYWYRQSLGQGLEFLIYFQGNSAPDKSGLPSDRFSAERTGGSVSTLTIQRTQQEDSAVYLCASSSSRPQETQYFGPGTRLLVL.

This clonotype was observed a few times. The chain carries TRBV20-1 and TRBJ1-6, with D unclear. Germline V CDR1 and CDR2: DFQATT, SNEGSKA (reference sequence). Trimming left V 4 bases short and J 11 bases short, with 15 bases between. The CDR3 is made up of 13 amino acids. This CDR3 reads CSAIPGRVTPLHF. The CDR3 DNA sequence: TGCAGTGCTATCCCCGGAAGGGTTACACCCCTCCACTTT.

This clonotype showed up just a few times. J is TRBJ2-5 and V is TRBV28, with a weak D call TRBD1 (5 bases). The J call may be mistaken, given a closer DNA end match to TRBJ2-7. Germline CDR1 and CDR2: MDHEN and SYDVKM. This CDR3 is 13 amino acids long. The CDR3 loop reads CASGAPTPYEQYF. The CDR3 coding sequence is TGTGCCAGCGGGGCCCCTACACCCTACGAGCAGTACTTC.

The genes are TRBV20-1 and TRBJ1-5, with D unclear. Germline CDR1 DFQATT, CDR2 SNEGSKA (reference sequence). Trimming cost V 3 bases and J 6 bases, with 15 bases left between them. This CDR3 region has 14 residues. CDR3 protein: CSARASTSGQPQHF. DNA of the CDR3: TGCAGTGCTAGGGCTTCTACCAGCGGTCAGCCCCAGCATTTT.

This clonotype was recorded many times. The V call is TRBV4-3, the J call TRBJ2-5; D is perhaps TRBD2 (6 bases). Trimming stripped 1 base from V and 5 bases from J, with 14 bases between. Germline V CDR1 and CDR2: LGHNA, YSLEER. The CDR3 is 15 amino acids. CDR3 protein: CASSQGLGSQETQYF. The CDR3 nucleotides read TGCGCCAGCAGCCAAGGCCTCGGGAGTCAGGAGACCCAGTACTTC.

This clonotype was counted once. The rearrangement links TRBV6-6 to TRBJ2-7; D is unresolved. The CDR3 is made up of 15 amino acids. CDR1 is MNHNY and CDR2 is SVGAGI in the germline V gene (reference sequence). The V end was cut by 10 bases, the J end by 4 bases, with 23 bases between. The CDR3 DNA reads TGTGCCAACAGACCCAATGACCGCCCTTTTTACGAGCAGTACTTC. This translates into CANRPNDRPFYEQYF.